These T cell receptor beta chains were read from a single sample in a study of blood T cell repertoires in COVID-19. TCRdb's table, derived via immunoSEQ multiplex PCR, lists solely in-frame clones and lacks some. The sample records fewer than 250,000 clones, 83% being singletons. The specimen was peripheral blood. These TCRs come from a human donor in a cohort sampled during active COVID-19. Each CDR3 is given with its conserved first and last residue. The order of the fields is D gene, V gene, J gene, clone size, CDR3 DNA, CDR3 protein. A D gene is named only where the DNA matches it firmly. The size entry is marked missing in some rows and otherwise reads once, few, many or a size class.

d_call: TRBD1; v_call: TRBV5-4; j_call: TRBJ2-7; clone_size: NA; cdr3_nt: TGTGCCAGCAGCTTGAAACAGGGGGTTTCCTCCGAGCAGTACTTC; cdr3_aa: CASSLKQGVSSEQYF
d_call: TRBD1; v_call: TRBV2; j_call: TRBJ2-4; clone_size: NA; cdr3_nt: TGTGCCAGCAGTGGGAGAGGGGGCGAACGAAACATTCAGTACTTC; cdr3_aa: CASSGRGGERNIQYF
d_call: NA; v_call: TRBV6-1; j_call: TRBJ1-5; clone_size: few; cdr3_nt: TGTGCCAGCAGTGAAATGTACGGTAGCAATCAGCCCCAGCATTTT; cdr3_aa: CASSEMYGSNQPQHF
d_call: TRBD2; v_call: TRBV13; j_call: TRBJ2-7; clone_size: NA; cdr3_nt: TGTGCCAGCAGCCCCCAACCCCAGGGAGGGTACTACGAGCAGTACTTC; cdr3_aa: CASSPQPQGGYYEQYF
d_call: NA; v_call: TRBV27; j_call: TRBJ2-5; clone_size: many; cdr3_nt: TGTGCCAGCAGTTTATTGACAGGTGAATCGATAGAGACCCAGTACTTC; cdr3_aa: CASSLLTGESIETQYF
d_call: TRBD1; v_call: TRBV5-1; j_call: TRBJ2-7; clone_size: once; cdr3_nt: TGCGCCAGCAGCTTGCATCGGACAGGATCTACCTACGAGCAGTACTTC; cdr3_aa: CASSLHRTGSTYEQYF
d_call: TRBD1; v_call: TRBV6-5; j_call: TRBJ1-5; clone_size: once; cdr3_nt: TGTGCCAGCAGTTCAAGGACAGGGAGCCAGCCCCAGCATTTT; cdr3_aa: CASSSRTGSQPQHF
d_call: NA; v_call: TRBV5-1; j_call: TRBJ2-5; clone_size: few; cdr3_nt: TGCGCCAGCAGCTCGGGGAGGGGGACCCAAGAGACCCAGTACTTC; cdr3_aa: CASSSGRGTQETQYF
d_call: NA; v_call: TRBV27; j_call: TRBJ2-7; clone_size: once; cdr3_nt: TGTGCCAGCAGTCCGGTCCCTAAAAGAGACTACGAGCAGTACTTC; cdr3_aa: CASSPVPKRDYEQYF
d_call: TRBD1; v_call: TRBV7-8; j_call: TRBJ2-3; clone_size: NA; cdr3_nt: TGTGCCAGCAGCTTAGGGTCACCGGGACAGGGGTTTAATACGCAGTATTTT; cdr3_aa: CASSLGSPGQGFNTQYF
d_call: TRBD2; v_call: TRBV2; j_call: TRBJ2-2; clone_size: once; cdr3_nt: TGTGCCAGCATGAGGATAGCTAGCGGGGGGGCAGACACCGGGGAGCTGTTTTTT; cdr3_aa: CASMRIASGGADTGELFF
d_call: NA; v_call: TRBV11-1; j_call: TRBJ2-1; clone_size: NA; cdr3_nt: TGTGCCAGCCGAACTGAGAATGAGGGTGAGCAGTTCTTC; cdr3_aa: CASRTENEGEQFF
d_call: NA; v_call: TRBV19; j_call: TRBJ1-5; clone_size: NA; cdr3_nt: TGTGCCAGTAGTGTTTCCAGGGGTCCTCAGCCCCAGCATTTT; cdr3_aa: CASSVSRGPQPQHF
d_call: TRBD1; v_call: TRBV6-1; j_call: TRBJ1-2; clone_size: NA; cdr3_nt: TGTGCCAGCAGTGAATCAGGGGGCTCGTATGGCTACACCTTC; cdr3_aa: CASSESGGSYGYTF
d_call: TRBD2; v_call: TRBV10-1; j_call: TRBJ2-7; clone_size: few; cdr3_nt: TGCGCCAGCAGCCACTTTAGCGGGAGTTTCATCGGGGACGAGCAGTACTTC; cdr3_aa: CASSHFSGSFIGDEQYF
d_call: NA; v_call: TRBV27; j_call: TRBJ1-1; clone_size: NA; cdr3_nt: TGTGCCAGCAGTTCATCTTTCGTAGGGGACACTGAAGCTTTCTTT; cdr3_aa: CASSSSFVGDTEAFF
d_call: NA; v_call: TRBV7-9; j_call: TRBJ1-1; clone_size: NA; cdr3_nt: TGTGCCAGCAGCTTGAGCAGGGACACTGAAGCTTTCTTT; cdr3_aa: CASSLSRDTEAFF
d_call: NA; v_call: TRBV5-1; j_call: TRBJ2-7; clone_size: NA; cdr3_nt: TGCGCCAGCAGCCTGGGTTTGGGGGCAGTCGACGAGCAGTACTTC; cdr3_aa: CASSLGLGAVDEQYF
d_call: NA; v_call: TRBV27; j_call: TRBJ1-5; clone_size: NA; cdr3_nt: TGTGCCAGCAGTCCCAGGACAGCTAATCAGCCCCAGCATTTT; cdr3_aa: CASSPRTANQPQHF
d_call: NA; v_call: TRBV5-6; j_call: TRBJ1-3; clone_size: once; cdr3_nt: TGTGCCAGCAGCTTGGACAGCTACTCTGGAAACACCATATATTTT; cdr3_aa: CASSLDSYSGNTIYF
d_call: TRBD1; v_call: TRBV15; j_call: TRBJ2-3; clone_size: NA; cdr3_nt: TGTGCCACCAGCAGGCCGGGACAGTTCCTTGATACGCAGTATTTT; cdr3_aa: CATSRPGQFLDTQYF
d_call: TRBD1; v_call: TRBV28; j_call: TRBJ1-4; clone_size: NA; cdr3_nt: TGTGCCAGCAGGACCGCCGGGACAGAAAATGAAAAACTGTTTTTT; cdr3_aa: CASRTAGTENEKLFF
d_call: NA; v_call: TRBV10-2; j_call: TRBJ1-6; clone_size: NA; cdr3_nt: TGCGCCAGCGGGGACACGGCAGATTCACCCCTCCACTTT; cdr3_aa: CASGDTADSPLHF